This note documents a single T cell receptor beta chain sequence. No antigen is known for it. The data stem from a study of shared clonotypes between healthy human individuals. Study-wide findings and caveats: Relative to clonotypes present in all four donors, those not shared had lower generation probabilities.

The method was immunoSEQ multiplex PCR; TCRdb's version includes in-frame clones alone and lacks a portion of them. The table includes around 2.1 million clones, approximately 96% detected once. The TCR comes from a man between 18 and 29 years old in good health. Sequencing was performed on naive CD4+ T cells sorted from blood. Regarding subset: CD45RA+ positively selected.

The CDR3 DNA is TGTGCCAGCAGTGAACAAGAGGGGGTTAATTCACCCCTCCACTTT. Translation gives CASSEQEGVNSPLHF. The chain combines TRBV25-1 with TRBJ1-6; possibly TRBD1 for D (6 bases). V was clipped by 2 bases and J by 6 bases, with 11 bases between them. The CDR3 runs 15 residues. Germline CDR1 and CDR2: MGHDK and SYGVNS.